This T cell receptor (beta chain) was retrieved from a study of siplizumab effects on memory and regulatory T cells. Study-wide background: Mixed lymphocyte reactions were performed as paired cultures containing siplizumab at roughly 1 ug/mL or no drug. General study results and limits: In roughly 75-95% of proliferating CD4+ or CD8+ clones, a naive or memory phenotype could not be assigned.

In the mixed lymphocyte reaction, cells were cocultured for six to seven days at 37°C. Per sample, about 100,000 TCR templates were assayed. Method: immunoSEQ multiplex PCR; TCRdb's copy keeps in-frame clones and lacks some. Here the sample spans some 14,000 clones, 35% to 45% being singletons. Remarks on this clone: Its specificity is not known.

The sequencing sample was made of CFSE-low (dividing) CD4+ T cells sorted from an allogeneic mixed lymphocyte reaction. This sequence was found in a human donor in good health; the cells came from an allogeneic mixed lymphocyte reaction. Some clones in this sample may be carry-over from other donors' samples.

In DNA form, the CDR3 reads TGTGCCAGCAGCGTATTTGTGCGGGGGGCCTACAATGAGCAGTTCTTC. Protein product: CASSVFVRGAYNEQFF. The chain links TRBV9 to TRBJ2-1, with 8 nucleotides matching TRBD2. CDR3 length: 16 amino acids. The V and J ends lost 1 base and 2 bases, in that order; junction bases with no gene match: 5. Per the germline V gene, CDR1 is SGDLS and CDR2 is YYNGEE. The full variable domain, in which reference TRBV9 and TRBJ2-1 provide the parts outside the CDR3, is DSGVTQTPKHLITATGQRVTLRCSPRSGDLSVYWYQQSLDQGLQFLIQYYNGEERAKGNILERFSAQQFPDLHSELNLSSLELGDSALYFCASSVFVRGAYNEQFFGPGTRLTVL.